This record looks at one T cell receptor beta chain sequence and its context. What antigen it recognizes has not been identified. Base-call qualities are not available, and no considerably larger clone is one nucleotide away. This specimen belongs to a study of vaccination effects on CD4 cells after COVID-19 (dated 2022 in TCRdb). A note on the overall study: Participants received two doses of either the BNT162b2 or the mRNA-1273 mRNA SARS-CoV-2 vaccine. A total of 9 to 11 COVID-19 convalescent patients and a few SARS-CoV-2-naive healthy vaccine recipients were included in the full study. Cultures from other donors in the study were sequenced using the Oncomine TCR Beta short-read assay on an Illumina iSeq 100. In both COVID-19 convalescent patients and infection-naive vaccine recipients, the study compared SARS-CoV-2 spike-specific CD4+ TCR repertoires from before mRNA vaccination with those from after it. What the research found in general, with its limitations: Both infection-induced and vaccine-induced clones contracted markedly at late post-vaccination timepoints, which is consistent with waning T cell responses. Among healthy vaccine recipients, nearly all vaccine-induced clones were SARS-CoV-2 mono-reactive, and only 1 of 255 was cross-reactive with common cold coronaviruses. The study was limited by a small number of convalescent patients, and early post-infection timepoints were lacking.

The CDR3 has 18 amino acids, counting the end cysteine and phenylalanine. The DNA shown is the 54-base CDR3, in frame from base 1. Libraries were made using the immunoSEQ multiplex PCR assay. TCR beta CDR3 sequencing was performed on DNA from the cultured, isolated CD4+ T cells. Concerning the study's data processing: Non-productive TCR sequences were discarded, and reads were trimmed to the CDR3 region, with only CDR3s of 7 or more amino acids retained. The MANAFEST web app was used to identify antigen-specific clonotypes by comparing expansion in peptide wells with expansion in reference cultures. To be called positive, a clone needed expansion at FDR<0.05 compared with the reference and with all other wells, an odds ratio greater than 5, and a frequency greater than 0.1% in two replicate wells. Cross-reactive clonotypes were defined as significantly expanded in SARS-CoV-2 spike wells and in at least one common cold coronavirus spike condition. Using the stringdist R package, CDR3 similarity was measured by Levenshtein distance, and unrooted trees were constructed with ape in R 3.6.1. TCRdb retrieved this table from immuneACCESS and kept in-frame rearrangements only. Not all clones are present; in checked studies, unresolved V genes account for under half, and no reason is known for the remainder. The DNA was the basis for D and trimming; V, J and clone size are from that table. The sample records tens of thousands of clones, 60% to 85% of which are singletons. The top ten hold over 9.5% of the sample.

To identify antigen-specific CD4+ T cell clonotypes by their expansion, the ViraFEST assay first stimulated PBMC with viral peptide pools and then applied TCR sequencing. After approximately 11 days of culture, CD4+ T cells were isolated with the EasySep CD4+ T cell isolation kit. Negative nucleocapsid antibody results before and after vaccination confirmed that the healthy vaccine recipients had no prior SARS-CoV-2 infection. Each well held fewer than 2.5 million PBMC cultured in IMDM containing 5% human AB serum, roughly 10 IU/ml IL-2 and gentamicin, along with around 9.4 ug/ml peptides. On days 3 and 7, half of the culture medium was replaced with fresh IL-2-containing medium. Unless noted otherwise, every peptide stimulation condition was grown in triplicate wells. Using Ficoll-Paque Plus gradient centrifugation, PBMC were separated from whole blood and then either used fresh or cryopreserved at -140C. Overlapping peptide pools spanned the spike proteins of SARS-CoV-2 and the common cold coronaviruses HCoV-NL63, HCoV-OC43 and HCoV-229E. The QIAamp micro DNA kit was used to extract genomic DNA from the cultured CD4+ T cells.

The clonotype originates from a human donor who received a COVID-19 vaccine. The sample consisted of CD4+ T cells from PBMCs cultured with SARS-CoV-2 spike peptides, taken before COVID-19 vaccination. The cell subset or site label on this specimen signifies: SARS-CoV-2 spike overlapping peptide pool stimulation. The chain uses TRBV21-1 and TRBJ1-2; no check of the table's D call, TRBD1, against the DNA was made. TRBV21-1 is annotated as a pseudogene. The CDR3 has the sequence CASSKDLAGWISDYGYTF. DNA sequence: TGTGCCAGCAGCAAAGATCTTGCAGGGTGGATTTCGGACTATGGCTACACCTTC.